This entry features one T cell receptor beta chain sequence. No antigen is known for it. The V gene's germline CDR1 is MNHNY and CDR2 SVGAGI (reference sequence). The CDR3 is made up of 16 amino acids. V shed 4 bases, J shed 4 bases, and the junction held 10 bases outside the gene matches. Repertoires were generated with immunoSEQ multiplex PCR, while TCRdb's copy carries only in-frame clones and drops some. The sample includes approximately 190,000 clones, more than 70% seen only once; the top ten take 11%. The record originates from a study of cytotoxic CD8 clonotypes in ibrutinib-treated CLL. Study as a whole: The study included around twelve relapsed/refractory and roughly 15 treatment-naive patients; 17 had IGHV unmutated disease. General observations from the study: Pretreatment clonality was elevated relative to age-matched healthy donors and paralleled circulating CD8+ T-cell counts.

This specimen consisted of PBMCs, obtained after 12 months of ibrutinib treatment. The rearrangement links TRBV6-6 to TRBJ2-7, with 10 nucleotides matching TRBD2. This TCR was recovered from a human donor with chronic lymphocytic leukemia. The CDR3 DNA reads as TGTGCCAGCAGTTCCAGTTGGACTAGCGGAAGATACGAGCAGTACTTC. Its translation is CASSSSWTSGRYEQYF.